This TCR beta chain was identified during a study of blood T cells in healthy people across ages. Study results and caveats: Researchers report that TCR beta diversity correlated strongly with naive T cell percentage. As age increased, TCR beta diversity per million T cells fell in a roughly linear fashion.

Remarks on this clonotype: No antigen is known for it.

Next came a second PCR, run for about 7 to 12 cycles, which used a sample-barcoded 5' primer along with a J-beta primer mix. TCRdb reanalysed the 5' RACE reads using MiXCR and keeps one entry per CDR3 protein. The table includes 550,000 to 800,000 distinct CDR3 sequences, roughly 21% detected once. Sequenced: blood. The sequence was obtained from a man between 65 and 85 years old in good health.

CDR3 nucleotide sequence: TGTGCCAGCAGTTACTCGTCCCAGGGGTACGACGAGCAGTACTTC. Protein sequence: CASSYSSQGYDEQYF. The V gene is TRBV6-6, the J gene TRBJ2-7, with D possibly matching TRBD1 (6 bases). This CDR3 is 15 amino acids long. V lost 0 bases, J lost 5 bases, and 14 bases lay in between. Per the germline V gene, CDR1 is MNHNY and CDR2 is SVGAGI (reference sequence).